These T cell receptor beta chains were read from a single sample in a study of CD8+ T cells in alopecia areata. Sequencing used immunoSEQ multiplex PCR; TCRdb keeps in-frame clones, though not all of them. This sample yields around 270,000 clones, of which nearly 60% are seen a single time; around 1.7% belongs to the top ten. Sequencing was performed on CD4+ T cells sorted from blood, taken at week 24, from a patient treated with tofacitinib. The source of these receptors is a human donor with alopecia areata. Each CDR3 is given with its conserved first and last residue. D genes are given only for firm matches. Where a row states a size, it is once, few, many or the class of an expanded clone; other rows omit it.

J gene | D gene | clone size | V gene | CDR3 DNA | CDR3 protein
TRBJ1-1 | - | - | TRBV30 | TGTGCCTGGAGCGATAACAGGTTCAGGTTCACTGAAGCTTTCTTT | CAWSDNRFRFTEAFF
TRBJ2-1 | - | - | TRBV27 | TGTGCCAGCAGTTTAGCGGGGGCTCTTCTGCAGTTCTTC | CASSLAGALLQFF
TRBJ2-5 | - | few | TRBV7-2 | TGTGCCAGCACCACGCCTTGGACCCAAGAGACCCAGTACTTC | CASTTPWTQETQYF
TRBJ2-1 | TRBD2 | few | TRBV5-6 | TGTGCCAGCAGCTTGGGATTGCGGGGGGCCCTTAACAATGAGCAGTTCTTC | CASSLGLRGALNNEQFF
TRBJ2-2 | TRBD1 | - | TRBV5-1 | TGCGCCAGCAGCTGGGGACAGGCCGGGGAGCTGTTTTTT | CASSWGQAGELFF
TRBJ1-5 | - | - | TRBV7-3 | TGTGCCAGCAGCCAGGGGCCCGATCAGCCCCAGCATTTT | CASSQGPDQPQHF
TRBJ2-1 | - | - | TRBV5-1 | TGCGCCAGCAGCTATGACGGGGTCTATGGGCAGTTCTTC | CASSYDGVYGQFF
TRBJ1-6 | TRBD1 | - | TRBV30 | TGTGCCTGGAGTGAACAGGGGGCTAATTCACCCCTCCACTTT | CAWSEQGANSPLHF
TRBJ2-3 | - | - | TRBV14 | TGTGCCAGCAGCCCTTTACTAAGCACAGATACGCAGTATTTT | CASSPLLSTDTQYF
TRBJ2-7 | TRBD2 | - | TRBV23-1 | TGCGCCAGCAGTTCCACTCTAGCGGGGGGTTCCTCCTACGAGCAGTACTTC | CASSSTLAGGSSYEQYF
TRBJ1-2 | TRBD1 | - | TRBV15 | TGTGCCACCAGCAGATCCCGGGACAGTAATTCCAACTATGGCTACACCTTC | CATSRSRDSNSNYGYTF
TRBJ1-2 | - | - | TRBV7-2 | TGTGCCAGCAGCTTAGCGGCCGGGACGGGGAGAGGTTATGGCTACACCTTC | CASSLAAGTGRGYGYTF
TRBJ2-7 | - | few | TRBV5-1 | TGCGCCAGCAGCCCCGGATACGGGACACGCTCCTACGAGCAGTACTTC | CASSPGYGTRSYEQYF
TRBJ2-3 | - | - | TRBV6-5 | TGTGCCACCCGGGCCCGGCAAAGCACAGATACGCAGTATTTT | CATRARQSTDTQYF
TRBJ2-3 | - | - | TRBV29-1 | TGCAGCGCAATGAGTTCCGCAGATACGCAGTATTTT | CSAMSSADTQYF
TRBJ2-3 | - | - | TRBV7-2 | TGTGCCAGCAGCATCTACGGGGATACGCAGTATTTT | CASSIYGDTQYF
TRBJ2-1 | TRBD1 | few | TRBV29-1 | TGCAGCGTGGCCACCCGGGACAGGGGAAATGAGCAGTTCTTC | CSVATRDRGNEQFF
TRBJ1-2 | - | - | TRBV6-6 | TGTGCCAGCAGTTACTCGAACTTAGGCTACACCTTC | CASSYSNLGYTF
TRBJ2-1 | - | - | TRBV7-2 | TGTGCCAGCAGCTTCCGGGACAATGAGCAGTTCTTC | CASSFRDNEQFF
TRBJ2-5 | - | - | TRBV6-6 | TGTGCCAGCACCCCTGGGACTCTCCAAGAGACCCAGTACTTC | CASTPGTLQETQYF
TRBJ2-7 | - | - | TRBV6-5 | TGTGCCAGCAGTCGAGGCGACAGCTACGAGCAGTACTTC | CASSRGDSYEQYF
TRBJ2-7 | - | - | TRBV29-1 | TGCAGCGTTGGCCGGGCGAGCTACGAGCAGTACTTC | CSVGRASYEQYF
TRBJ1-1 | - | - | TRBV7-2 | TGTGCCAGCAGCTTAACGCAAGGCAGGAACACTGAAGCTTTCTTT | CASSLTQGRNTEAFF
TRBJ2-2 | TRBD2 | - | TRBV7-2 | TGTGCCAGCAGCCCAAGGACTAGCGCCGGGGAGCTGTTTTTT | CASSPRTSAGELFF